The next 14 T cell receptor beta chains were all read from a single sample in a study of blood T cell repertoires in COVID-19. The assay was immunoSEQ multiplex PCR, and TCRdb's table has in-frame clones only and misses some. The sample lists around 370,000 clones, 90% occurring once. Material: peripheral blood. These receptors were obtained from a young man with active or convalescent COVID-19.

Remarks on this clone: The CDR3 carries no conserved terminal phenylalanine or tryptophan, so it likely arises from a read error. It is unclear where the CDR3 begins or ends on the DNA, so no DNA is shown, and the CDR3 is as TCRdb lists it. V usage is TRBV20-1 and J usage is TRBJ2-4; the table's D call of TRBD1 was not tested on the DNA. The CDR3 comprises 11 residues, both ends counted. Germline V CDR1 and CDR2: DFQATT, SNEGSKA (reference sequence). The CDR3 spells CSARVGHRVSI.

The V and J genes are TRBV11-3 and TRBJ2-1, with 13 bases lining up with TRBD2. The length of the CDR3 is 16 residues. V was pared by 5 bases and J by 10 bases, with 11 bases of the junction left unmatched. Germline CDR1 reads SGHNT; CDR2 reads YENEEA. CDR3 bases: TGTGCCAGCAGCCCCCGGACTAGCGGGAGTTCGGGAGAGCAGTTCTTC. Translation gives CASSPRTSGSSGEQFF.

The chain links TRBV29-1 to TRBJ1-4; a possible D gene is TRBD1 (6 bases). With 0 bases removed from V and 8 bases from J, the gap between germline ends came to 16 bases. The CDR3 spans 15 residues. Germline CDR1 is SQVTM and CDR2 is ANQGSEA. CDR3 bases: TGCAGCGTTGAAGATCGAGAACAGGGTGGAGAAAAACTGTTTTTT. This gives the protein CSVEDREQGGEKLFF.

The rearrangement uses TRBV3-1 (or the pseudogene TRBV3-2) and TRBJ2-5, with 7 nucleotides matching TRBD1. The ends lost 7 bases at V and 4 bases at J; junction bases unmatched: 9. Germline assignment: CDR1 LGHDT and CDR2 YNNKEL (reference sequence). The length of the CDR3 is 14 residues. The CDR3 spells CASIIQGRGETQYF. CDR3 DNA: TGTGCCAGCATTATACAGGGGAGAGGAGAGACCCAGTACTTC.

The chain combines TRBV28 with TRBJ1-2, with D unresolved. Trimming took 4 bases from V and 7 from J, leaving 19 bases between them. Per germline, CDR1 MDHEN and CDR2 SYDVKM. The CDR3 loop spans 15 amino acids. The CDR3 bases are TGTGCCAGCAGTTCTCCCTCTGGTCTTCGGGGTGGCTACACCTTC. It translates to CASSSPSGLRGGYTF.

The rearrangement links TRBV7-2 to TRBJ2-2; 10 bases map to TRBD2. The germline V gene encodes CDR1 SGHTA and CDR2 FQGNSA. The CDR3 runs to 15 residues. V lost 7 bases to trimming and J lost 1 base; unmatched junction nucleotides: 3. CDR3 coding DNA: TGTGCCAGCAACAAGCGGGAGGGGAACACCGGGGAGCTGTTTTTT. It specifies CASNKREGNTGELFF. The full variable domain, its missing parts supplied by reference TRBV7-2 and TRBJ2-2, is GAGVSQSPSNKVTEKGKDVELRCDPISGHTALYWYRQSLGQGLEFLIYFQGNSAPDKSGLPSDRFSAERTGGSVSTLTIQRTQQEDSAVYLCASNKREGNTGELFFGEGSRLTVL.

The V gene is TRBV28, the J gene TRBJ2-1; no firm D call. CDR1 MDHEN and CDR2 SYDVKM come from the germline V gene. V was clipped by 3 bases and J by 9 bases, with 6 bases between them. The CDR3 sequence is 11 residues long. CDR3 residues: CASSFLAEQFF. CDR3 in DNA: TGTGCCAGCAGTTTCTTAGCTGAGCAGTTCTTC.

This sequence joins TRBV12-3 or TRBV12-4 and TRBJ2-7; 9 bases map to TRBD1. The length of the CDR3 is 13 residues. The V and J ends lost 3 bases and 5 bases, in that order; junction bases with no gene match: 2. The CDR3 DNA reads TGTGCCAGCAGTTTGGGACAGGGCAACGAGCAGTACTTC. Translation: CASSLGQGNEQYF.

The gene calls are TRBV2 and TRBJ2-1, with D tentatively TRBD2 (6 bases). Trimming stripped 10 bases from V and 2 bases from J, with 18 bases between. Germline V gene sequence: CDR1 SNHLY, CDR2 FYNNEI. This CDR3 has 15 residues. CDR3 nucleotides: TGTGCCACCATTCTCATAGCGGCAACCTACAATGAGCAGTTCTTC. It codes for CATILIAATYNEQFF.

The CDR3 DNA is TGTGCCAGCAGCCCGCAGGGGAGTTACGGCTACACCTTC. It yields the protein CASSPQGSYGYTF. The chain uses TRBV7-3 and TRBJ1-2, with D possibly being TRBD1 (6 bases). Looked up from germline, CDR1 is SGHTA and CDR2 is FQGTGA. The CDR3 totals 13 residues. Trimming took 5 bases from V and 8 from J, leaving 15 bases between them.

This chain's CDR3 is CASSIGRWSSYEQYF. CDR3 nucleotides: TGTGCCAGTAGTATCGGTCGGTGGAGCTCCTACGAGCAGTACTTC. The chain uses TRBV19 and TRBJ2-7, with D unclear. Germline CDR1 and CDR2: LNHDA and SQIVND (reference sequence). CDR3 size: 15 residues. The V and J ends lost 3 bases and 0 bases respectively, with 12 bases between them.

The rearrangement links TRBV6-5 to TRBJ2-3, with a tentative D call TRBD1 (5 bases). Germline loops: CDR1 MNHEY, CDR2 SVGAGI. The CDR3 length is 15 residues. V was trimmed by 3 bases and J by 0 bases, leaving 10 bases between them. CDR3 amino acids: CASSYQGTSTDTQYF. The CDR3 region has the DNA TGTGCCAGCAGTTATCAGGGTACTAGCACAGATACGCAGTATTTT.

V usage is TRBV21-1 and J usage is TRBJ2-1; the D call TRBD2 from the table was never checked on the DNA. TRBV21-1 is reported as a pseudogene. This CDR3 spans 16 amino acids. The CDR3 reads CASSKGPSGPNNEQFF. The DNA of the CDR3 is TGTGCCAGCAGCAAAGGGCCTAGCGGCCCAAACAATGAGCAGTTCTTC.

In its sample, this clone was seen a few times. J is TRBJ1-1 and V is TRBV2, with a weak D call TRBD1 (5 bases). The CDR3 contains 14 residues. The V end lost 6 bases, the J end lost 1 base, and 12 bases lay between the germline ends. CDR1 is SNHLY, CDR2 FYNNEI, per germline. The CDR3: CASRRGTENTEAFF. DNA for the CDR3: TGTGCCAGCAGACGCGGGACGGAGAACACTGAAGCTTTCTTT.